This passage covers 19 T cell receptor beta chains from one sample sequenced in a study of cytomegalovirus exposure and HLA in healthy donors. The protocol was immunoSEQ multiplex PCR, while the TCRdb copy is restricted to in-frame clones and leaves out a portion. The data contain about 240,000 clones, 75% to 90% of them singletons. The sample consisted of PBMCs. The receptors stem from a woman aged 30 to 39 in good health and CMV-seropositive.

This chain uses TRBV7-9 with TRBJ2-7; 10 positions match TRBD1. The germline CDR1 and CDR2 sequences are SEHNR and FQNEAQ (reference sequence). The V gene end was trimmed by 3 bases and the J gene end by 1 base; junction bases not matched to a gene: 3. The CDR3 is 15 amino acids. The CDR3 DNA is TGTGCCAGCAGCTTGGGACAGGGGAGGTCCTACGAGCAGTACTTC. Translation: CASSLGQGRSYEQYF.

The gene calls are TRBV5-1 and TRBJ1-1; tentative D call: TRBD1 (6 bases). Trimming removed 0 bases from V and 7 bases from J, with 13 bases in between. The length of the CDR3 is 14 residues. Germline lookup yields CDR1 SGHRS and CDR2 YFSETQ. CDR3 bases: TGCGCCAGCAGCTTGGCAGGGGCCGCCAGTGAAGCTTTCTTT. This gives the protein CASSLAGAASEAFF.

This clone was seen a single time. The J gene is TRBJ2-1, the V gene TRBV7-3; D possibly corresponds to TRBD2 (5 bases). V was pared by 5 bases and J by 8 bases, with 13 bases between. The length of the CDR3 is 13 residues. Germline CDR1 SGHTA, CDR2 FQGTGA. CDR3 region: CASSLGPGYEQFF. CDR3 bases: TGTGCCAGCAGCCTTGGCCCGGGGTATGAGCAGTTCTTC.

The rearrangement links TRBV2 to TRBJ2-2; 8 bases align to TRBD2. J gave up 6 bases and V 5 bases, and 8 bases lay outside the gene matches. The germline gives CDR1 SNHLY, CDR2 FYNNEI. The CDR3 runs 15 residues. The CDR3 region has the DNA TGTGCCAGCAGTACCGGACTAGCCTCCGCCGGGGAGCTGTTTTTT. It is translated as CASSTGLASAGELFF.

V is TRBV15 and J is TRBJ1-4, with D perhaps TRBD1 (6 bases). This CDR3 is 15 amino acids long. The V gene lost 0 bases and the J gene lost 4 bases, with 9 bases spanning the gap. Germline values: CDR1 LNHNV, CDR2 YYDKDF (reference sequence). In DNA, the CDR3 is TGTGCCACCAGCAGAGACGTACAGGGTAATGAAAAACTGTTTTTT. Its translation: CATSRDVQGNEKLFF. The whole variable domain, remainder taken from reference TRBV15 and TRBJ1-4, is DAMVIQNPRYQVTQFGKPVTLSCSQTLNHNVMYWYQQKSSQAPKLLFHYYDKDFNNEADTPDNFQSRRPNTSFCFLDIRSPGLGDTAMYLCATSRDVQGNEKLFFGSGTQLSVL.

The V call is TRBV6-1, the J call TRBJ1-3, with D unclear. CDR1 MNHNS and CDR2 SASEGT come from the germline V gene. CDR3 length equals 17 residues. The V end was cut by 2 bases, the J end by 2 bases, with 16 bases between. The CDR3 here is CASSENLGSGAGNTIYF. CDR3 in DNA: TGTGCCAGCAGTGAAAATTTAGGTTCAGGCGCTGGAAACACCATATATTTT.

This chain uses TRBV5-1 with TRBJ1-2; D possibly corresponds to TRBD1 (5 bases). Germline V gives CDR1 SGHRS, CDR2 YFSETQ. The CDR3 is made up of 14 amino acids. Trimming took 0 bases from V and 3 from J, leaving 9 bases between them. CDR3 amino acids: CASSLEQGYYGYTF. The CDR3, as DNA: TGCGCCAGCAGCTTGGAGCAGGGCTACTATGGCTACACCTTC.

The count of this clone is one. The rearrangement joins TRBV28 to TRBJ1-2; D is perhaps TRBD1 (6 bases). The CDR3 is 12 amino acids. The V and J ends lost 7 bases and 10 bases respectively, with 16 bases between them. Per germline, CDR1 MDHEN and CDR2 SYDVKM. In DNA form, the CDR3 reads TGTGCCAGCACCAGAGGGGGTTCTGTCTACACCTTC. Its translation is CASTRGGSVYTF.

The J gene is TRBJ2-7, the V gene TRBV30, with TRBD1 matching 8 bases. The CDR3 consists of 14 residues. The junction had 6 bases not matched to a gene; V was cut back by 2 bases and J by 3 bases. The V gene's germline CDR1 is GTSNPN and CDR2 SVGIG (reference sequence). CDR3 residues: CAWSQGQAHYEQYF. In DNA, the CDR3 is TGTGCCTGGAGTCAGGGACAGGCTCACTACGAGCAGTACTTC.

The CDR3 here is CASSYGLASETQYF. The CDR3 bases are TGTGCCAGCAGTTATGGACTAGCTAGTGAGACCCAGTACTTC. The V call is TRBV27, the J call TRBJ2-5; 8 nucleotides line up with TRBD2. Germline V CDR1 and CDR2: MNHEY, SMNVEV (reference sequence). This CDR3 contains 14 residues. The ends lost 4 bases at V and 5 bases at J; junction bases unmatched: 6.

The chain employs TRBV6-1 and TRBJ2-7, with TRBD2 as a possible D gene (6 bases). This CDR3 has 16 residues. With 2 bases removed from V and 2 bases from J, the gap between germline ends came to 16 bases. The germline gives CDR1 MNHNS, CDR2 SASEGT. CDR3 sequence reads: CASSELSTGSPYEQYF. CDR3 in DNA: TGTGCCAGCAGTGAATTATCTACCGGGAGCCCCTACGAGCAGTACTTC.

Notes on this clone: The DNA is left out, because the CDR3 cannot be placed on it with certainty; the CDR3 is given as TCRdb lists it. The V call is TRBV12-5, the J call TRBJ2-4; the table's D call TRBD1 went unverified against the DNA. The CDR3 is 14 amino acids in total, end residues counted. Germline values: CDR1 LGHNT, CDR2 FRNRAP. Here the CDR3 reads CASGSGQGKNIQYF.

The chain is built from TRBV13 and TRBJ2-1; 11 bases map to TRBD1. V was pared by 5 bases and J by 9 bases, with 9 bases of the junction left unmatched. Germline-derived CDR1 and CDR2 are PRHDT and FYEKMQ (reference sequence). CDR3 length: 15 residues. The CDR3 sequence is CASSRGQGAISEQFF. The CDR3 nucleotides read TGTGCCAGCAGCCGAGGACAGGGGGCTATCTCTGAGCAGTTCTTC.

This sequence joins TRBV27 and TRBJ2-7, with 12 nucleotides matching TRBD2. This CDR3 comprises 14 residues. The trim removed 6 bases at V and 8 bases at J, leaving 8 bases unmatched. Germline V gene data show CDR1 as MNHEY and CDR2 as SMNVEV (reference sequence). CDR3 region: CASSPGLAGQQQYF. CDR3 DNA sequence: TGTGCCAGCAGCCCGGGACTAGCGGGCCAACAGCAGTACTTC.

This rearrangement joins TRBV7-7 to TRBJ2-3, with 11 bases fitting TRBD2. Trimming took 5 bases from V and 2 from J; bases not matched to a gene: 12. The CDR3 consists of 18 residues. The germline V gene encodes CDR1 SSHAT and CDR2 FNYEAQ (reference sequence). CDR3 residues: CASSPRPTSGSVTDTQYF. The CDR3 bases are TGTGCCAGCAGCCCCCGACCTACTAGCGGGAGCGTCACAGATACGCAGTATTTT.

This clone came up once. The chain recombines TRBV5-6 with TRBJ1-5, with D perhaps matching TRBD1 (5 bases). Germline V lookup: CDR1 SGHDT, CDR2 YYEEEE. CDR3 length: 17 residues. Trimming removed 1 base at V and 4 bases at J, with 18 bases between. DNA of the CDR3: TGTGCCAGCAGCTTGTTGGGGCAGGCGGGAGGGAATCAGCCCCAGCATTTT. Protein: CASSLLGQAGGNQPQHF.

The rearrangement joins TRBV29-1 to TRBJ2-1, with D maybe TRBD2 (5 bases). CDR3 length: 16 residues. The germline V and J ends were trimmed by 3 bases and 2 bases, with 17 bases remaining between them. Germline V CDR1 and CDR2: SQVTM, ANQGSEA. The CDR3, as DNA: TGCAGCGTTGAGGAAGGGCGGGCCGAAGCCTACAATGAGCAGTTCTTC. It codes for CSVEEGRAEAYNEQFF.

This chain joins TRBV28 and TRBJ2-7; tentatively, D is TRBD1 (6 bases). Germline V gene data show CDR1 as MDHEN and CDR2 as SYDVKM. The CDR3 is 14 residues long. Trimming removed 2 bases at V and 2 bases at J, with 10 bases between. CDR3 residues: CASSLIGTPYEQYF. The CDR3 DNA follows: TGTGCCAGCAGTTTAATCGGGACACCCTACGAGCAGTACTTC.

As DNA, the CDR3 is TGTGCCAGCAGTTGGGCAGAATCCTACAATGAGCAGTTCTTC. Translated, it gives CASSWAESYNEQFF. The gene calls are TRBV25-1 and TRBJ2-1; D not resolved. The V gene's germline CDR1 is MGHDK and CDR2 SYGVNS. Trimming took off 5 bases at V and 1 base at J, with 9 bases between the two ends. The CDR3 sequence is 14 residues long.